This entry is about one T cell receptor (beta chain). The data derive from a study of cytomegalovirus exposure and HLA in healthy donors. This CDR3 spans 16 amino acids. Germline values: CDR1 SGHRS, CDR2 YFSETQ. V shed 2 bases and J 0 bases; nucleotides not matched to a gene: 2. The PCR made use of 60 Vbeta and 13 Jbeta primers. TCRdb's table, derived via immunoSEQ multiplex PCR, lists solely in-frame clones and lacks some. The table includes roughly 190,000 clones, more than 65% detected once. This TCR derives from a woman aged 30 to 39 in good health and CMV-seropositive. The sequencing sample was made of PBMCs. The V gene is TRBV5-1, the J gene TRBJ2-1, with TRBD2 matching 10 bases. Here the CDR3 DNA reads TGCGCCAGCAGCTTTGGACTAGCGGTCTCCTACAATGAGCAGTTCTTC. Translation: CASSFGLAVSYNEQFF.